Presented here are 30 T cell receptor beta chains from one specimen sequenced in a study of T-cell reconstitution after alpha-beta-depleted transplantation in children. Preparation of the TCRbeta library involved a method that used unique molecular identifiers. MiXCR was run by TCRdb on the PCR reads, yielding one entry per CDR3 protein. This table has over 150,000 distinct CDR3 sequences, roughly 6.5% appearing once. The specimen comprised PBMCs, sampled before TCRalphabeta/CD19-depleted stem cell transplant. The receptor set was obtained from a girl in the first two years of life with combined immunodeficiency, due to receive a stem cell transplant.

This clonotype was picked up many times. The rearrangement uses TRBV7-9 and TRBJ2-5, with TRBD1 as a possible D gene (5 bases). Deletions cut 0 bases from V and 2 bases from J, with 16 bases between. This CDR3 comprises 17 residues. CDR1 SEHNR and CDR2 FQNEAQ come from the germline V gene (reference sequence). As DNA, the CDR3 is TGTGCCAGCAGCTTAGCGGTTTACCATGACAGACAAGAGACCCAGTACTTC. It specifies CASSLAVYHDRQETQYF.

This clonotype was counted ten times or more. The chain couples TRBV28 to TRBJ2-7; the D gene is possibly TRBD2 (6 bases). V gave up 6 bases and J gave up 0 bases, with 12 bases separating them. CDR1 is MDHEN, CDR2 SYDVKM, per germline. CDR3 length equals 14 residues. CDR3 DNA sequence: TGTGCCAGCAGCGGGGACTTCCACTCCTACGAGCAGTACTTC. Translated, it gives CASSGDFHSYEQYF.

This clonotype was seen many times. This chain uses TRBV7-8 with TRBJ2-2; D possibly matches TRBD1 or TRBD2 (6 bases each). Germline V gene data show CDR1 as SGHVS and CDR2 as FQNEAQ. Between the trimmed V and J ends, which lost 1 base and 6 bases, there was a span of 9 bases. This CDR3 has 14 amino acids. In nucleotides, the CDR3 is TGTGCCAGCAGCTTAGGTCGGGGGCCCGGGGAGCTGTTTTTT. It yields the protein CASSLGRGPGELFF.

This chain links TRBV5-1 with TRBJ2-4; no clear D gene. This CDR3 comprises 13 residues. Germline CDR1 SGHRS, CDR2 YFSETQ. V lost 0 bases and J lost 4, with 5 bases in between. The CDR3 loop is CASSLDGKNIQYF. CDR3 sequence (DNA): TGCGCCAGCAGCTTGGATGGGAAAAACATTCAGTACTTC.

This clonotype was counted ten times or more. J is TRBJ2-7 and V is TRBV29-1; a possible D gene is TRBD1 (6 bases). Germline V gene sequence: CDR1 SQVTM, CDR2 ANQGSEA. V lost 7 bases, J lost 3 bases, and 16 bases lay in between. This CDR3 has 13 amino acids. CDR3 protein: CSGCWDTLYEQYF. The DNA of the CDR3 is TGCAGCGGCTGCTGGGACACCCTCTACGAGCAGTACTTC.

This clonotype has ten or more counts. This sequence joins TRBV4-3 and TRBJ2-2; D is unresolved. The CDR3 totals 14 residues. Trimming cost V 1 base and J 6 bases, with 9 bases left between them. The germline gives CDR1 LGHNA, CDR2 YSLEER. The CDR3 DNA reads TGCGCCAGCAGCCAAGTTCTAGTTCCCGGGGAGCTGTTTTTT. Amino acids: CASSQVLVPGELFF.

This clonotype was detected a few times. The rearrangement joins TRBV5-5 to TRBJ2-1, with TRBD2 matching over 11 bases. V lost 1 base and J lost 4; bases outside the gene matches: 10. The CDR3 is 18 residues long. Germline lookup yields CDR1 SGHKS and CDR2 YYEKEE (reference sequence). CDR3 loop: CASSLIFLGLAGYNEQFF. The CDR3 DNA sequence: TGTGCCAGCAGCTTGATATTTTTAGGACTAGCGGGTTACAATGAGCAGTTCTTC.

This clonotype was seen repeatedly, ten times or more. The chain couples TRBV4-1 to TRBJ1-1; 11 bases are a match to TRBD1. The CDR3 consists of 14 residues. The junction had 3 bases not matched to a gene; V was cut back by 4 bases and J by 5 bases. Germline V gene lookup returns CDR1 MGHRA and CDR2 YSYEKL. CDR3 sequence (DNA): TGCGCCAGCAGCCGGGGGGACAGGGGGACTGAAGCTTTCTTT. It encodes CASSRGDRGTEAFF.

This clonotype was counted ten times or more. The chain employs TRBV6-2 or TRBV6-3 and TRBJ2-1; D gene uncertain. This CDR3 is 11 amino acids long. Germline CDR1 is MNHEY and CDR2 is SVGEGT. Between the trimmed V and J ends, which lost 5 bases and 9 bases, there was a span of 8 bases. The DNA of the CDR3 is TGTGCCAGCAGTAATAGTGTTGAGCAGTTCTTC. It specifies CASSNSVEQFF.

The sample holds a few counts of this clonotype. The V and J genes are TRBV25-1 and TRBJ2-4; no clear D. Per germline, CDR1 MGHDK and CDR2 SYGVNS. The CDR3 totals 12 residues. The germline V and J ends were trimmed by 2 bases and 8 bases, with 7 bases remaining between them. The CDR3 DNA is TGTGCCAGCAGTGAAAATAGGGACATTCAGTACTTC. This translates into CASSENRDIQYF.

In its sample, this clonotype was seen many times. This chain joins TRBV4-1 and TRBJ1-1, with a tentative D call TRBD1 (5 bases). Germline loops: CDR1 MGHRA, CDR2 YSYEKL. CDR3 size: 14 residues. V lost 0 bases to trimming and J lost 4 bases, with 9 bases between them. The CDR3 DNA is TGCGCCAGCAGCCAAGATATGGGGGGCACTGAAGCTTTCTTT. It yields the protein CASSQDMGGTEAFF.

This clonotype was counted many times. CDR3 nucleotides: TGCGCCAGCAGCCCCACTAGGGCGGCCTATGGCTACACCTTC. Its protein product is CASSPTRAAYGYTF. The rearrangement links TRBV5-1 to TRBJ1-2; D is undetermined. V was shortened by 4 bases and J by 4 bases, with 14 bases between the two germline ends. Germline CDR1 SGHRS, CDR2 YFSETQ. This CDR3 spans 14 amino acids.

This clonotype showed up many times. This chain joins TRBV12-3 or TRBV12-4 and TRBJ2-7; D call uncertain. The ends were cut back, 2 bases at V and 6 bases at J, with 8 bases in the middle. The CDR3 consists of 12 residues. The CDR3 DNA follows: TGTGCCAGCAGTTTAACTTCGTCCGAGCAGTACTTC. This codes for CASSLTSSEQYF.

The sample holds many counts of this clonotype. The chain's CDR3 is CSVPGLAGGGGELFF. The DNA of the CDR3 is TGCAGCGTCCCTGGACTAGCGGGAGGTGGTGGGGAGCTGTTTTTT. The V call is TRBV29-1, the J call TRBJ2-2; TRBD2 matches at 14 bases. Germline CDR1 is SQVTM and CDR2 is ANQGSEA. The CDR3 consists of 15 residues. V was pared by 6 bases and J by 8 bases, with 8 bases of the junction left unmatched.

Ten or more counts support this clonotype. The chain uses TRBV27 and TRBJ2-7; tentatively, D is TRBD1 (5 bases). Trimming shortened V by 2 bases and J by 5 bases, and 13 bases separated the two germline ends. The germline V gene encodes CDR1 MNHEY and CDR2 SMNVEV (reference sequence). The CDR3 extends over 14 amino acids. The CDR3, as DNA: TGTGCCAGCAGTTTAGGGGCCACTCGGCACGAGCAGTACTTC. Translating it yields CASSLGATRHEQYF.

This clonotype was detected many times. This chain connects TRBV7-3 to TRBJ1-1; TRBD1 is a possible D gene (6 bases). The CDR3 loop spans 15 amino acids. The V gene lost 5 bases and the J gene lost 2 bases, with 15 bases spanning the gap. Per the germline V gene, CDR1 is SGHTA and CDR2 is FQGTGA. The CDR3 protein is CASSTAGTPNTEAFF. In DNA, the CDR3 is TGTGCCAGCAGCACAGCCGGGACACCCAACACTGAAGCTTTCTTT.

This clonotype was seen ten or more times. This sequence joins TRBV28 and TRBJ2-1; TRBD1 or TRBD2 may be the D gene (5 bases each). This CDR3 comprises 18 residues. The V and J ends lost 1 base and 6 bases respectively, with 22 bases between them. Germline-derived CDR1 and CDR2 are MDHEN and SYDVKM. As DNA, the CDR3 is TGTGCCAGCAGTTTATCCCTCCCCGGGGCCCGAACAGTCAATGAGCAGTTCTTC. Translating gives CASSLSLPGARTVNEQFF.

In this sample, this clonotype turned up many times. V is TRBV10-3 and J is TRBJ2-1; D is possibly TRBD1 or TRBD2 (5 bases each). The CDR3 consists of 16 residues. Germline V gives CDR1 ENHRY, CDR2 SYGVKD. Deletions cut 8 bases from V and 7 bases from J, with 24 bases between. The chain's CDR3 is CAISPGLAASRNEQFF. Written as DNA, the CDR3 is TGTGCCATCTCCCCGGGGCTAGCTGCCTCTAGAAATGAGCAGTTCTTC.

This clonotype was picked up many times. V gene TRBV25-1 combines with J gene TRBJ1-3, with TRBD1 identical over 8 bases. After removal of 2 bases from V and 5 bases from J, the junction contained 5 bases not matched to a gene. The CDR3 length is 15 residues. The germline CDR1 and CDR2 sequences are MGHDK and SYGVNS. The DNA for the CDR3 is TGTGCCAGCAGTGAAGACAGGGGAGCTCGAAACACCATATATTTT. Translating it yields CASSEDRGARNTIYF.

This clonotype was recorded many times. V usage is TRBV6-2 or TRBV6-3 and J usage is TRBJ2-3; D perhaps matches TRBD2 (5 bases). The CDR3 sequence is 13 residues long. V gave up 3 bases and J gave up 7 bases, with 11 bases separating them. From germline, CDR1 is MNHEY and CDR2 SVGEGT. CDR3 DNA: TGTGCCAGCAGTTATTGGACTGTAAATACGCAGTATTTT. It codes for CASSYWTVNTQYF.

The V gene is TRBV4-2, the J gene TRBJ2-1; 11 bases map to TRBD2. Germline values: CDR1 LGHNA, CDR2 YNFKEQ. The CDR3 extends over 15 amino acids. V lost 6 bases to trimming and J lost 5 bases; unmatched junction nucleotides: 6. The CDR3 protein is CASRIGLAGHNEQFF. The CDR3 nucleotides are TGTGCCAGCAGGATCGGACTAGCGGGTCACAATGAGCAGTTCTTC.

This clonotype was seen repeatedly, ten times or more. The chain recombines TRBV7-8 with TRBJ1-4; unclear D gene. This CDR3 has 13 amino acids. Germline V gives CDR1 SGHVS, CDR2 FQNEAQ. Trimming cost V 2 bases and J 9 bases, with 10 bases left between them. The CDR3 loop reads CASSLFLAQKLFF. CDR3 coding DNA: TGTGCCAGCAGCTTATTTCTTGCGCAAAAACTGTTTTTT. The full variable domain, its missing parts supplied by reference TRBV7-8 and TRBJ1-4, is GAGVSQSPRYKVAKRGQDVALRCDPISGHVSLFWYQQALGQGPEFLTYFQNEAQLDKSGLPSDRFFAERPEGSVSTLKIQRTQQEDSAVYLCASSLFLAQKLFFGSGTQLSVL.

This clonotype was recorded at least ten times. The rearrangement links TRBV7-6 to TRBJ2-7; tentative D call: TRBD1 (6 bases). The CDR3 contains 13 residues. The germline V and J ends were trimmed by 3 bases and 4 bases, with 10 bases remaining between them. Germline V gene sequence: CDR1 SGHVS, CDR2 FNYEAQ. DNA for the CDR3: TGTGCCAGCAGCTTGGCAACAGGGTACGAGCAGTACTTC. Its protein product is CASSLATGYEQYF.

The table lists this clonotype with many counts. The rearrangement uses TRBV29-1 and TRBJ2-7; D may be TRBD1 or TRBD2 (6 bases each). The germline V gene encodes CDR1 SQVTM and CDR2 ANQGSEA. The CDR3 length is 12 residues. The V end lost 7 bases, the J end lost 3 bases, and 13 bases lay between the germline ends. CDR3 nucleotide sequence: TGCAGCGGGCGGGACACGGTCTACGAGCAGTACTTC. Protein product: CSGRDTVYEQYF.

There are many counts of this clonotype. The gene calls are TRBV12-3 or TRBV12-4 and TRBJ2-7, with no clear D. The CDR3 sequence is 16 residues long. V lost 2 bases and J lost 0, with 14 bases in between. CDR3 in amino acids: CASSLHPGKFSYEQYF. Written as DNA, the CDR3 is TGTGCCAGCAGTTTACATCCAGGCAAATTCTCCTACGAGCAGTACTTC.

This clonotype showed up many times. V usage is TRBV4-3 and J usage is TRBJ1-5; unclear D gene. The CDR3 runs to 15 residues. Trimming took 0 bases from V and 6 from J, leaving 12 bases between them. CDR1 and CDR2 from the germline V gene are LGHNA and YSLEER. CDR3 region: CASSQDRVGSQPQHF. CDR3 nucleotides: TGCGCCAGCAGCCAAGATCGAGTGGGGAGTCAGCCCCAGCATTTT.

This clonotype was recorded many times. CDR3 protein: CASSSFNTEAFF. CDR3 nucleotides: TGTGCCAGCAGTTCGTTTAACACTGAAGCTTTCTTT. This chain links TRBV27 with TRBJ1-1; D remains ambiguous. Trimming pared 4 bases from V and 2 bases from J, leaving 5 bases between. The CDR3 covers 12 residues. Per germline, CDR1 MNHEY and CDR2 SMNVEV (reference sequence).

This clonotype was picked up many times. V usage is TRBV29-1 and J usage is TRBJ2-3, with TRBD1 identical over 11 bases. Trimming at V came to 7 bases and at J to 9 bases, leaving 15 bases not matched to a gene. The germline V gene encodes CDR1 SQVTM and CDR2 ANQGSEA. The CDR3 spans 15 residues. CDR3 sequence reads: CSGGTGGRGYSTQYF. Here the CDR3 DNA reads TGCAGCGGCGGGACAGGGGGTCGGGGTTATTCGACGCAGTATTTT.

The gene calls are TRBV20-1 and TRBJ2-1; 9 bases align to TRBD2. The J segment lost 4 bases and the V segment lost 0 bases, leaving 10 bases of the junction unmatched. The CDR3 is 17 amino acids. Germline CDR1 DFQATT, CDR2 SNEGSKA (reference sequence). The CDR3 sequence: CSARDRRAGGPYNEQFF. CDR3 DNA sequence: TGCAGTGCTAGAGATAGGCGAGCGGGGGGCCCTTACAATGAGCAGTTCTTC.

The chain recombines TRBV29-1 with TRBJ1-2, with 8 nucleotides matching TRBD1. The CDR3 extends over 13 amino acids. V lost 7 bases, J lost 3 bases, and 7 bases stayed unmatched. Germline V gene data show CDR1 as SQVTM and CDR2 as ANQGSEA. The CDR3 is CSADMTGDYGYTF. DNA for the CDR3: TGCAGCGCAGACATGACAGGGGACTATGGCTACACCTTC.